This entry is about one T cell receptor (beta chain). Its antigen is as yet unknown. This entry comes from a study of graft-versus-host responses after intestinal transplantation. As for the study in general: Transplants given to recipients were multivisceral, liver-intestinal, or isolated intestinal. All recipients were given anti-thymocyte globulin induction, and tacrolimus and steroids were then administered for three to four years. Whole-study results and caveats: Researchers found peak circulating GvH clone levels linked to early post-transplant HvG declines.

Assay: immunoSEQ multiplex PCR; the TCRdb copy retains only in-frame clones and omits some. The sample has roughly 18,000 clones; approximately 95% are singletons. The source of this sequence is a human patient who received an intestinal transplant, so some T cells may come from the graft donor. Sequenced here: PBMCs, sampled 23 days after intestinal transplant.

CDR3 protein: CASSPDSSYEQYF. DNA of the CDR3: TGTGCCAGCAGTCCGGACTCCTCCTACGAGCAGTACTTC. This rearrangement joins TRBV27 to TRBJ2-5, with D perhaps TRBD2 (5 bases). The tail of the sequence fits TRBJ2-7 better, so the J call may be wrong. CDR3 length equals 13 residues. Germline lookup yields CDR1 MNHEY and CDR2 SMNVEV (reference sequence).